Sequencing of this T cell receptor (beta chain) was carried out in a study of neurological immune-mediated disorders. The germline V gene encodes CDR1 DFQATT and CDR2 SNEGSKA (reference sequence). The CDR3 runs 14 residues. The ends lost 1 base at V and 4 bases at J; junction bases unmatched: 5. With 10-nucleotide random UMIs, 5'RACE was used to make the cDNA. TCRdb analysed the 5' RACE reads with MiXCR anew, one entry per CDR3 protein. The data hold about 36,000 distinct CDR3 sequences, with about 9.4% observed a single time. This clonotype was seen ten or more times. This chain joins TRBV20-1 and TRBJ2-3, with TRBD2 matching 7 bases. Sequencing was performed on PBMCs. The source is a young woman with HTLV-1-associated myelopathy (HAM/TSP). CDR3 sequence: CSARGARGADTQYF. The CDR3 DNA reads as TGCAGTGCTAGAGGCGCCCGGGGGGCAGATACGCAGTATTTT.